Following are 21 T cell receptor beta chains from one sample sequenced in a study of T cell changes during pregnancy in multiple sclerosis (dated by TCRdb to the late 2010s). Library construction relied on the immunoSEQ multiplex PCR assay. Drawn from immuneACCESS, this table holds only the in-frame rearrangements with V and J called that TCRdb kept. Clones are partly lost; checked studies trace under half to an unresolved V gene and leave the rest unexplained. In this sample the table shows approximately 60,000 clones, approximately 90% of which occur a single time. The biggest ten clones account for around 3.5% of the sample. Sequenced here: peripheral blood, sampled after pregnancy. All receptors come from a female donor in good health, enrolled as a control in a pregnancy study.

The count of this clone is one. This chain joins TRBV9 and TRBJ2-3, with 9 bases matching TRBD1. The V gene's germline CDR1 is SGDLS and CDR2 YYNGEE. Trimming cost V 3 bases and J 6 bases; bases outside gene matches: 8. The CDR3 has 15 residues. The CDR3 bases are TGTGCCAGCAGCGGTCGGACAGGGGAATTGGATACGCAGTATTTT. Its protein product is CASSGRTGELDTQYF.

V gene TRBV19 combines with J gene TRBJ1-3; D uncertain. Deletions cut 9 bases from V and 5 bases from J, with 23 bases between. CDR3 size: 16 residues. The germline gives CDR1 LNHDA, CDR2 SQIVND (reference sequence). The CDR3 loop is CASRPGVPYRRNTIYF. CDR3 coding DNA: TGTGCCAGCCGCCCCGGGGTACCGTATCGGAGAAACACCATATATTTT.

The CDR3 region is CASSFRPLRRDLLGEQYF. The CDR3 DNA follows: TGTGCCAGCAGCTTCAGACCATTGCGGCGGGACCTCCTAGGCGAGCAGTACTTC. This sequence joins TRBV5-6 and TRBJ2-7; possible D gene TRBD2, 6 bases. The CDR3 extends over 18 amino acids. Germline V gene sequence: CDR1 SGHDT, CDR2 YYEEEE. V shed 2 bases and J shed 6 bases, with 27 bases lying between them.

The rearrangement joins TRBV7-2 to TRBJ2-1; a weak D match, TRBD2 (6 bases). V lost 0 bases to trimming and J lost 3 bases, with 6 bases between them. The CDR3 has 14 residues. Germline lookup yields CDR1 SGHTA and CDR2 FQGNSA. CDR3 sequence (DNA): TGTGCCAGCAGCTTAGCGGGGGGCTACAATGAGCAGTTCTTC. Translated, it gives CASSLAGGYNEQFF. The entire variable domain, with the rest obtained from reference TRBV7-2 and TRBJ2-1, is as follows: GAGVSQSPSNKVTEKGKDVELRCDPISGHTALYWYRQSLGQGLEFLIYFQGNSAPDKSGLPSDRFSAERTGGSVSTLTIQRTQQEDSAVYLCASSLAGGYNEQFFGPGTRLTVL.

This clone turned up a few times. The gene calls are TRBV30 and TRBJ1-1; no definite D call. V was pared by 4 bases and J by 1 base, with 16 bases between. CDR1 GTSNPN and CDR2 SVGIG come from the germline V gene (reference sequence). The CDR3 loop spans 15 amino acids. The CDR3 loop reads CAWKGRLTQNTEAFF. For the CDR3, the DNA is TGTGCCTGGAAAGGAAGACTCACTCAGAACACTGAAGCTTTCTTT.

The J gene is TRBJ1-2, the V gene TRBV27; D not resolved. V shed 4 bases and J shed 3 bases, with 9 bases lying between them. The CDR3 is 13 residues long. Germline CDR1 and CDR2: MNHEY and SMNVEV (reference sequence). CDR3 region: CASSSGSYYGYTF. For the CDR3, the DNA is TGTGCCAGCAGTTCCGGGTCGTACTATGGCTACACCTTC.

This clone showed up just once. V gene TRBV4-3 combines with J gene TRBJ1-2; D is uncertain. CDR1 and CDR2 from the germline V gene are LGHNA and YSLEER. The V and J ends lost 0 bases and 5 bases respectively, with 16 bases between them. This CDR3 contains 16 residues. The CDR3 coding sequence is TGCGCCAGCAGCCAAGACCTAGAGGGATTTGGGTATGGCTACACCTTC. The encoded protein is CASSQDLEGFGYGYTF.

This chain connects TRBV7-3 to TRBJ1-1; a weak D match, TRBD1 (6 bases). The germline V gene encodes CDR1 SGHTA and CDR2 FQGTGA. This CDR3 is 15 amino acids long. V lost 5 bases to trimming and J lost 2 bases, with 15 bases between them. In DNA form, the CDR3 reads TGTGCCAGCAGCCTAGGGGTACAGGGAAACACTGAAGCTTTCTTT. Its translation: CASSLGVQGNTEAFF.

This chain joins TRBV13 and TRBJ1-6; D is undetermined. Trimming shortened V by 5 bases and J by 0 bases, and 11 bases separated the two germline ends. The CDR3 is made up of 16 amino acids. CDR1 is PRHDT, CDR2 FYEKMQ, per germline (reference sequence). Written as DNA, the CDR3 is TGTGCCAGCAGCCTAGCCTTGAGCTCCTATAATTCACCCCTCCACTTT. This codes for CASSLALSSYNSPLHF.

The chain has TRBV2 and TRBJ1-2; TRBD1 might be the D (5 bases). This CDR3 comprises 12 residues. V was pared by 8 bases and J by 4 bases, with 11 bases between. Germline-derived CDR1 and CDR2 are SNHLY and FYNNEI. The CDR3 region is CASLRGGYGYTF. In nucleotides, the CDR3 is TGTGCCAGCCTAAGGGGAGGCTATGGCTACACCTTC.

CDR3 DNA: TGCGCCAGCAGCCAAATGGGACAGGGGGCGCAGGGGAACACTGAAGCTTTCTTT. As protein: CASSQMGQGAQGNTEAFF. The chain combines TRBV4-1 with TRBJ1-1, with 12 bases matching TRBD1. V trimming: 2 bases; J trimming: 1 base; junction bases outside the gene matches: 8. CDR1 is MGHRA, CDR2 YSYEKL, per germline. The length of the CDR3 is 18 residues.

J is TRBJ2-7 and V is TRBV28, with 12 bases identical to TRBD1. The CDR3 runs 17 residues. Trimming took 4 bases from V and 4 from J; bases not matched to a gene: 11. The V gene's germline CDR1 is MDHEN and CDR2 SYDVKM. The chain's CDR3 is CASSSPGQGAFGYEQYF. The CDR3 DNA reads TGTGCCAGCAGTTCTCCGGGACAGGGGGCATTTGGGTACGAGCAGTACTTC.

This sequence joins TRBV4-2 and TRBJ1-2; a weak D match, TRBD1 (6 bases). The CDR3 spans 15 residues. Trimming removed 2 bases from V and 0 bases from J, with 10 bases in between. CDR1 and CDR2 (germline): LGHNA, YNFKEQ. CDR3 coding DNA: TGTGCCAGCAGCCAACCACAGGGATCTAACTATGGCTACACCTTC. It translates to CASSQPQGSNYGYTF.

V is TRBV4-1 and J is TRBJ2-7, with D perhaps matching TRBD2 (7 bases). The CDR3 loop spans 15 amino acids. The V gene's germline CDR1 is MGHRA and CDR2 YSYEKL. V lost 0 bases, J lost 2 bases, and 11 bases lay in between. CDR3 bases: TGCGCCAGCAGCCAAGATCGGGGGGCAACCTACGAGCAGTACTTC. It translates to CASSQDRGATYEQYF.

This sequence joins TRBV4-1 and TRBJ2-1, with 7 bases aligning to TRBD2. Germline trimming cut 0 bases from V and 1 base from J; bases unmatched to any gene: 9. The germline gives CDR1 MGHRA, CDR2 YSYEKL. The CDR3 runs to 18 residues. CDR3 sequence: CASSQDRGSGQSYNEQFF. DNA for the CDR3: TGCGCCAGCAGCCAAGATCGGGGTAGCGGGCAGTCCTACAATGAGCAGTTCTTC.

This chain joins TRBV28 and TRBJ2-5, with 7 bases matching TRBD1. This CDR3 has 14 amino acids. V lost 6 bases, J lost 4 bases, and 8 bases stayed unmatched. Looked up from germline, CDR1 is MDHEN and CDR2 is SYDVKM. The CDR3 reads CASSRQGGGETQYF. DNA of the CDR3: TGTGCCAGCAGCCGACAGGGTGGTGGAGAGACCCAGTACTTC.

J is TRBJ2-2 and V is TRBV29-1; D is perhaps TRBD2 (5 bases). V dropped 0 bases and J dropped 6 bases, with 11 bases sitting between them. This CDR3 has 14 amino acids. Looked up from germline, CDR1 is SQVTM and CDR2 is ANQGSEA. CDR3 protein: CSVEDGEGPGELFF. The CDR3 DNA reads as TGCAGCGTTGAAGATGGAGAGGGTCCCGGGGAGCTGTTTTTT.

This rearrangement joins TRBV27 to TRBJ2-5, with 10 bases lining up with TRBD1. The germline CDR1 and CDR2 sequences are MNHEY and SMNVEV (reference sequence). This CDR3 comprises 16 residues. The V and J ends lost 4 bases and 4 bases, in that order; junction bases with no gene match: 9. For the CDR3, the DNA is TGTGCCAGCAGTTCCCCATGGACAGGGGGAAGAGAGACCCAGTACTTC. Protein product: CASSSPWTGGRETQYF.

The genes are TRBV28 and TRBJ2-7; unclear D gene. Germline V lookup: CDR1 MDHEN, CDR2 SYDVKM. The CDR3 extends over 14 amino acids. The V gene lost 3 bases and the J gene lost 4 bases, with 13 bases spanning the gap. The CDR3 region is CASSFWNRNYEQYF. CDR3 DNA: TGTGCCAGCAGTTTCTGGAACAGAAATTACGAGCAGTACTTC.

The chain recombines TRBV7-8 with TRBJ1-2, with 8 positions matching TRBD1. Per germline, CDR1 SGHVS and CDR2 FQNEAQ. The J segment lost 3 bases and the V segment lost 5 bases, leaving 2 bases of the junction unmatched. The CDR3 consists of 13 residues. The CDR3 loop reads CASSNRGYYGYTF. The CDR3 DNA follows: TGTGCCAGCAGCAACAGGGGGTACTATGGCTACACCTTC.

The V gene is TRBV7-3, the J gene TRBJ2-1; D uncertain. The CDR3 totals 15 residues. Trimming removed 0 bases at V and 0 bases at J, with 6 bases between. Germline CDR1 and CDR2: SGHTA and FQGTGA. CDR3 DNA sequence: TGTGCCAGCAGCTTAACGCACGGCTCCTACAATGAGCAGTTCTTC. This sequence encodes CASSLTHGSYNEQFF.